This is a list of T cell receptor beta chains from one sample in a study of cytomegalovirus exposure and HLA in healthy donors. TCRdb's table, derived via immunoSEQ multiplex PCR, lists solely in-frame clones and lacks some. This table holds about 150,000 clones, 75% to 85% found once. The material sequenced was PBMCs. All receptors come from a young man in good health and CMV-seropositive. Each CDR3 is given with its conserved first and last residue. The D gene is left open where the match is weak. A row's size may be missing; if present it is once, few, many or a size class.

V	J	size	D	CDR3	DNA
TRBV6-5	TRBJ2-3	.	.	CASSLKGDADTQYF	TGTGCCAGCAGTCTCAAGGGGGATGCAGATACGCAGTATTTT
TRBV9	TRBJ1-5	.	TRBD1	CASSPGDRGTQPQHF	TGTGCCAGCAGCCCCGGGGACAGGGGAACCCAGCCCCAGCATTTT
TRBV4-1	TRBJ2-1	.	TRBD2	CASSQGGGAGGYNEQFF	TGCGCCAGCAGCCAGGGGGGGGGAGCGGGAGGCTACAATGAGCAGTTCTTC
TRBV6-5	TRBJ2-3	few	TRBD1	CASSPGQESTDTQYF	TGTGCCAGCAGCCCGGGACAGGAGAGCACAGATACGCAGTATTTT
TRBV27	TRBJ2-5	.	.	CASSPSVTQTQYF	TGTGCCAGCTCTCCGTCCGTTACACAAACCCAGTACTTC
TRBV13	TRBJ2-2	.	TRBD2	CASSSSGGRSGELFF	TGTGCCAGCAGCTCATCGGGAGGACGGTCCGGGGAGCTGTTTTTT
TRBV5-6	TRBJ2-6	few	.	CASSSTGSYRSGANVLTF	TGTGCCAGCAGCTCCACAGGGTCCTATCGCTCTGGGGCCAACGTCCTGACTTTC
TRBV19	TRBJ1-2	.	TRBD1	CASMGQGAGGYTF	TGTGCCAGTATGGGGCAGGGGGCAGGAGGCTACACCTTC
TRBV4-2	TRBJ2-3	once	TRBD2	CASNSGAGGATDTQYF	TGTGCCAGCAACTCGGGGGCCGGGGGGGCCACAGATACGCAGTATTTT
TRBV5-1	TRBJ1-6	once	.	CASSLEGIPESPLHF	TGCGCCAGCAGCTTGGAGGGGATCCCGGAATCACCCCTCCACTTT
TRBV30	TRBJ1-3	.	TRBD1	CAWSDPGQAPRNTIYF	TGTGCCTGGAGTGACCCGGGACAGGCTCCCCGAAACACCATATATTTT
TRBV4-1	TRBJ2-1	.	.	CASSQGGGPEYHGEQFF	TGCGCCAGCAGCCAAGGGGGGGGCCCCGAGTACCACGGTGAGCAGTTCTTC
TRBV5-1	TRBJ2-7	once	.	CASSLDTTAYEQYF	TGCGCCAGCAGCTTGGACACTACCGCCTACGAGCAGTACTTC
TRBV5-1	TRBJ2-5	.	.	CASELLGGETQYF	TGCGCCAGCGAACTCCTGGGGGGAGAGACCCAGTACTTC
TRBV5-1	TRBJ1-1	.	.	CASNPGGAETEAFF	TGCGCCAGCAACCCCGGGGGGGCAGAAACTGAAGCTTTCTTT
TRBV9	TRBJ2-6	.	.	CASSVDAVSYSGANVLTF	TGTGCCAGCAGCGTAGACGCGGTCAGCTACTCTGGGGCCAACGTCCTGACTTTC
TRBV2	TRBJ1-1	.	TRBD1	CASRDRGRGNTEAFF	TGTGCCAGCAGAGACAGGGGACGCGGGAACACTGAAGCTTTCTTT
TRBV28	TRBJ1-1	.	.	CASRETYQNTEAFF	TGTGCCAGCAGAGAGACATATCAGAACACTGAAGCTTTCTTT
TRBV2	TRBJ2-1	.	.	CASDTRSYNEQFF	TGTGCCAGCGACACCCGCTCCTACAATGAGCAGTTCTTC
TRBV2	TRBJ2-3	.	TRBD2	CASSELAGLDTQYF	TGTGCCAGCAGTGAACTAGCGGGATTAGATACGCAGTATTTT
TRBV4-1	TRBJ2-2	.	TRBD2	CASSQGRGGRDTGELFF	TGCGCCAGCAGCCAAGGTCGGGGGGGCCGAGACACCGGGGAGCTGTTTTTT
TRBV30	TRBJ2-7	.	.	CAWSVNFYEQYF	TGTGCCTGGAGTGTAAACTTCTACGAGCAGTACTTC
TRBV7-3	TRBJ2-2	once	.	CASTKDRSNTGELFF	TGTGCCAGCACCAAGGACAGATCGAACACCGGGGAGCTGTTTTTT
TRBV28	TRBJ2-7	.	TRBD1	CASSPFGQGANEQYF	TGTGCCAGCAGTCCCTTCGGACAGGGGGCCAACGAGCAGTACTTC
TRBV6-9	TRBJ1-1	.	TRBD1	CASNLWWTGENTEAFF	TGTGCCAGCAACCTATGGTGGACAGGAGAAAACACTGAAGCTTTCTTT
TRBV20-1	TRBJ2-1	once	TRBD2	CSALGSGGPFF	TGCAGTGCCCTCGGTAGCGGGGGGCCTTTCTTC
TRBV6-5	TRBJ1-5	once	TRBD1	CASSYSGQDNQPQHF	TGTGCCAGCAGTTACAGTGGACAGGACAATCAGCCCCAGCATTTT
TRBV29-1	TRBJ1-5	.	.	CHWHRPLPQHF	TGTCACTGGCACAGGCCCCTACCCCAGCATTTT
TRBV5-1	TRBJ2-3	few	TRBD2	CASSPGTSWRTDTQYF	TGCGCCAGCAGCCCAGGGACTAGCTGGCGCACAGATACGCAGTATTTT
TRBV9	TRBJ2-7	.	.	CASSVGAAYEQYF	TGTGCCAGCAGCGTAGGGGCAGCCTACGAGCAGTACTTC
TRBV27	TRBJ2-7	few	TRBD1	CASSLGRGPFEQYF	TGTGCCAGCAGTTTGGGCAGGGGGCCGTTCGAGCAGTACTTC